Below, 22 T cell receptor beta chains from the same sample are listed, as sequenced in a study of technical replicates of blood from a few donors. The protocol was immunoSEQ multiplex PCR, while the TCRdb copy is restricted to in-frame clones and leaves out a portion. The table includes over 80,000 clones, 95% to 97% detected once. The sequencing sample was made of T cells isolated from PBMCs. The receptor source for this set is a human donor in good health.

This sequence joins TRBV5-1 and TRBJ1-2; 8 bases fit TRBD1. The CDR3 totals 14 residues. V lost 2 bases to trimming and J lost 6 bases; unmatched junction nucleotides: 6. The germline gives CDR1 SGHRS, CDR2 YFSETQ. The chain's CDR3 is CASSFFAGGNGYTF. DNA of the CDR3: TGCGCCAGCAGCTTTTTCGCAGGGGGCAATGGCTACACCTTC.

The gene calls are TRBV19 and TRBJ2-5; 12 nucleotides match TRBD1. This CDR3 region has 15 residues. V was pared by 5 bases and J by 4 bases, with 5 bases of the junction left unmatched. The germline gives CDR1 LNHDA, CDR2 SQIVND (reference sequence). Here the CDR3 DNA reads TGTGCCAGTAGTCAACCGGGACAGGGGGCAGAGACCCAGTACTTC. It specifies CASSQPGQGAETQYF.

The CDR3 DNA is TGCAGCGTTGAATCGGGAACTGGAAACACCATATATTTT. As protein: CSVESGTGNTIYF. This chain connects TRBV29-1 to TRBJ1-3; the D is unclear. Trimming left V 2 bases short and J 2 bases short, with 7 bases between. The CDR3 sequence is 13 residues long. Looked up from germline, CDR1 is SQVTM and CDR2 is ANQGSEA.

The rearrangement links TRBV27 to TRBJ2-5; D is perhaps TRBD1 (8 bases). This CDR3 contains 14 residues. The germline V and J ends were trimmed by 5 bases and 7 bases, with 17 bases remaining between them. Germline V gene sequence: CDR1 MNHEY, CDR2 SMNVEV (reference sequence). CDR3 residues: CASSLGQGGGTQYF. CDR3 coding DNA: TGTGCCAGCAGTCTAGGACAGGGCGGGGGGACCCAGTACTTC.

J is TRBJ2-3 and V is TRBV9, with D perhaps TRBD1 (7 bases). Germline CDR1 SGDLS, CDR2 YYNGEE. This CDR3 is 14 amino acids long. V was clipped by 4 bases and J by 3 bases, with 12 bases between them. The CDR3 region is CASSLRGETDTQYF. As DNA, the CDR3 is TGTGCCAGCAGCCTCAGGGGGGAGACAGATACGCAGTATTTT.

The chain joins TRBV29-1 to TRBJ2-7, with D possibly TRBD1 on 5 matching bases. This CDR3 region has 13 residues. V was clipped by 5 bases and J by 3 bases, with 14 bases between them. In germline, CDR1 is SQVTM, CDR2 ANQGSEA. The CDR3 region has the DNA TGCAGCGTTACCCTACCAGGGTACTACGAGCAGTACTTC. Its translation: CSVTLPGYYEQYF.

V gene TRBV6-1 combines with J gene TRBJ1-1; the match to TRBD1 covers 7 bases. Germline V gene lookup returns CDR1 MNHNS and CDR2 SASEGT. This CDR3 is built from 11 residues. The CDR3 loop reads CVSRGHTEAFF. The CDR3 bases are TGTGTTTCAAGGGGGCACACTGAAGCTTTCTTT.

The CDR3 nucleotides are TGTGCCAGCAGCGTAGCGGGAGGGTTCAATGAGCAGTTCTTC. It encodes CASSVAGGFNEQFF. The J gene is TRBJ2-1, the V gene TRBV9; 8 nucleotides agree with TRBD2. The CDR3 consists of 14 residues. Per germline, CDR1 SGDLS and CDR2 YYNGEE. With V trimmed by 0 bases and J by 6 bases, 2 bases remained unmatched.

The V and J genes are TRBV4-3 and TRBJ2-5, with TRBD1 matching 7 bases. The CDR3 spans 18 residues. Germline V gives CDR1 LGHNA, CDR2 YSLEER. With V trimmed by 1 base and J by 9 bases, 20 bases remained unmatched. CDR3 sequence reads: CASSQVTGNEADRRSQYF. In DNA, the CDR3 is TGCGCCAGCAGCCAAGTTACGGGAAATGAGGCGGACAGGAGGTCCCAGTACTTC.

The V gene is TRBV6-5, the J gene TRBJ2-5; possibly TRBD2 for D (6 bases). Trimming pared 6 bases from V and 4 bases from J, leaving 15 bases between. Per the germline V gene, CDR1 is MNHEY and CDR2 is SVGAGI. The CDR3 is 14 amino acids. For the CDR3, the DNA is TGTGCCAGCAGCCCCGCGGGGCCCGTAGAGACCCAGTACTTC. Amino acid sequence: CASSPAGPVETQYF.

In its sample, this clone was seen once. The V and J genes are TRBV7-3 and TRBJ1-2; 9 positions agree with TRBD1. The CDR3 is 13 residues long. Germline CDR1 reads SGHTA; CDR2 reads FQGTGA. V shed 4 bases and J 9 bases; nucleotides not matched to a gene: 6. The DNA for the CDR3 is TGTGCCAGCAGCTCCGGGACAGGGCCTCGCTACACCTTC. Amino acid sequence: CASSSGTGPRYTF.

V usage is TRBV30 and J usage is TRBJ2-5, with 12 bases lining up with TRBD2. The junction had 10 bases not matched to a gene; V was cut back by 4 bases and J by 4 bases. The CDR3 runs to 16 residues. Germline V gene data show CDR1 as GTSNPN and CDR2 as SVGIG (reference sequence). The CDR3: CAWNPGLAGSLETQYF. In nucleotides, the CDR3 is TGTGCCTGGAACCCTGGACTAGCGGGATCTCTAGAGACCCAGTACTTC.

This clone was recorded once. The chain employs TRBV7-2 and TRBJ2-7; maybe TRBD2 (5 bases). The germline V gene encodes CDR1 SGHTA and CDR2 FQGNSA. Trimming took off 2 bases at V and 5 bases at J, with 16 bases between the two ends. This CDR3 is 15 amino acids long. CDR3 amino acids: CASSLNGYGIDEQYF. The CDR3 region has the DNA TGTGCCAGCAGCTTAAATGGGTACGGGATTGACGAGCAGTACTTC.

The V gene is TRBV4-3, the J gene TRBJ1-2; weak D call: TRBD1 (6 bases). Germline CDR1 LGHNA, CDR2 YSLEER. The V and J ends lost 0 bases and 4 bases respectively, with 18 bases between them. This CDR3 contains 17 residues. The CDR3 DNA is TGCGCCAGCAGCCAAGAAGGGGGAACAGTATTACCCTATGGCTACACCTTC. Translation: CASSQEGGTVLPYGYTF.

This clone has only one observation. The chain couples TRBV7-9 to TRBJ2-1; TRBD2 might be the D (5 bases). Trimming removed 3 bases from V and 4 bases from J, with 13 bases in between. The CDR3 loop spans 15 amino acids. Germline CDR1 reads SEHNR; CDR2 reads FQNEAQ (reference sequence). The CDR3 DNA reads TGTGCCAGCAGCTTTGACGGGTCGGGGTACAATGAGCAGTTCTTC. It yields the protein CASSFDGSGYNEQFF.

The CDR3 DNA reads as TGTGCCAGCAGTTACTCGAACCTAGCGGTAAACAATGAGCAGTTCTTC. It specifies CASSYSNLAVNNEQFF. The chain has TRBV6-5 and TRBJ2-1, with 7 bases identical to TRBD2. V lost 0 bases and J lost 5; bases outside the gene matches: 7. The CDR3 is 16 amino acids. Germline V lookup: CDR1 MNHEY, CDR2 SVGAGI.

The V and J genes are TRBV4-2 and TRBJ1-4, with 10 bases aligning to TRBD1. Looked up from germline, CDR1 is LGHNA and CDR2 is YNFKEQ. V dropped 3 bases and J dropped 8; count of bases not matched to a gene: 9. This CDR3 has 16 amino acids. The CDR3 nucleotides read TGTGCCAGCAGCCAGGAGATTGGGACAGGGGTGGAAAAACTGTTTTTT. It codes for CASSQEIGTGVEKLFF.

The chain links TRBV5-1 to TRBJ2-1; D is unclear. Germline lookup yields CDR1 SGHRS and CDR2 YFSETQ. The CDR3 has 15 amino acids. V was trimmed by 0 bases and J by 0 bases, leaving 7 bases between them. CDR3 DNA: TGCGCCAGCAGCTTGGATGTTAGCTCCTACAATGAGCAGTTCTTC. Its protein product is CASSLDVSSYNEQFF.

This clone was counted once. V gene TRBV30 combines with J gene TRBJ1-5; tentative D call: TRBD1 (5 bases). This CDR3 has 19 residues. Trimming shortened V by 3 bases and J by 3 bases, and 27 bases separated the two germline ends. Germline loops: CDR1 GTSNPN, CDR2 SVGIG (reference sequence). In DNA form, the CDR3 reads TGTGCCTGGAGCCCCAGCCGTACTAACGTAGGGGAATACAATCAGCCCCAGCATTTT. As protein: CAWSPSRTNVGEYNQPQHF.

The chain employs TRBV28 and TRBJ1-1; 7 nucleotides match TRBD1. The length of the CDR3 is 14 residues. V dropped 5 bases and J dropped 1; count of bases not matched to a gene: 4. From germline, CDR1 is MDHEN and CDR2 SYDVKM. The DNA for the CDR3 is TGTGCCAGCAGTCCCTGGACAGGGAACACTGAAGCTTTCTTT. This encodes CASSPWTGNTEAFF.

The CDR3 loop is CASSLEAGGSPYEQYF. CDR3 bases: TGTGCCAGCAGCTTAGAAGCGGGAGGATCCCCCTACGAGCAGTACTTC. This sequence joins TRBV11-3 and TRBJ2-7; TRBD2 agrees at 9 bases. Trimming at V came to 0 bases and at J to 2 bases, leaving 5 bases not matched to a gene. The germline V gene encodes CDR1 SGHNT and CDR2 YENEEA. The CDR3 sequence is 16 residues long.

The V gene is TRBV6-4, the J gene TRBJ1-2; 8 bases map to TRBD1. CDR1 MRHNA and CDR2 SNTAGT come from the germline V gene. J was trimmed by 7 bases and V by 3 bases; bases with no gene match: 7. This CDR3 has 14 residues. In DNA, the CDR3 is TGTGCCAGCAGTGAACGATCAGGGGGCGGTGGCTACACCTTC. Its protein product is CASSERSGGGGYTF.